The source of this T cell receptor beta chain is a study of shared clonotypes between healthy human individuals. V trimming: 3 bases; J trimming: 8 bases; junction bases outside the gene matches: 7. CDR3 length: 14 residues. The germline V gene has CDR1 SGHTA and CDR2 FQGNSA. Study outcomes and limitations: The study generally estimated greater richness for naive than memory subsets.

On this clone itself: The antigen remains unidentified.

Generated by immunoSEQ multiplex PCR, the TCRdb table keeps only in-frame clones and is missing some. The table lists 1.6 million or so clones, 96% of them singletons. The sequencing sample was made of naive CD4+ T cells sorted from blood. Subset indicated: CD45RA+ positively selected. This chain links TRBV7-2 with TRBJ1-1; 9 bases line up with TRBD1. The TCR originated in a man aged 25 to 45 in good health. CDR3 protein: CASSFNRDRAEAFF. CDR3 in DNA: TGTGCCAGCAGCTTCAACCGGGACAGGGCCGAAGCTTTCTTT.